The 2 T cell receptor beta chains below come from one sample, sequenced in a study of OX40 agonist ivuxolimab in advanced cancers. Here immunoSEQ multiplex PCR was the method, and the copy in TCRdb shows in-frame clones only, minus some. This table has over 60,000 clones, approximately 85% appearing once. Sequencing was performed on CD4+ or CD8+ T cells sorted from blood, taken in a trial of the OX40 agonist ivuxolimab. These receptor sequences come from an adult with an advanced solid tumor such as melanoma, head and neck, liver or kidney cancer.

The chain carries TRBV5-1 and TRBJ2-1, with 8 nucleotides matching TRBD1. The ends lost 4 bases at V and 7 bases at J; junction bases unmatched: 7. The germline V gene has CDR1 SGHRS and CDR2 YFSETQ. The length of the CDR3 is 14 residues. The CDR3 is CASSPGTGGNEQFF. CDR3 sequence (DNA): TGCGCCAGCAGCCCAGGGACAGGTGGGAATGAGCAGTTCTTC.

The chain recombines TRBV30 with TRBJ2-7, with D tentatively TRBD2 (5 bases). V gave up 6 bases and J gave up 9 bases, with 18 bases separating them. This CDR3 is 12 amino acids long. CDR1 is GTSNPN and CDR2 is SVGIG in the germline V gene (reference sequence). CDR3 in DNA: TGTGCCTGCCACAAGTCGGGGAGTGCGCAGTACTTC. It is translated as CACHKSGSAQYF.